These T cell receptor beta chains were read from a single sample in a study of T cell responses to AZD1222 COVID-19 vaccine. Measured with immunoSEQ multiplex PCR; TCRdb has only the in-frame clones, and not every one. The table includes approximately 130,000 clones, roughly 84% detected once. The specimen comprised peripheral blood, sampled 28 days after the second AZD1222 dose. Source of these receptors: an adult who received the AZD1222 COVID-19 vaccine. CDR3s include the opening cysteine and the closing phenylalanine or tryptophan. Fields, in order: V gene, J gene, D gene, clone size, CDR3 DNA, CDR3 protein. The D gene is left open where the match is weak. Clone size appears in some rows only: once, few, many, or a class for an expanded clone.

TRBV7-9	TRBJ1-5	.	.	TGTGCCAGCAGCTTATTCGGCGGGAGCAATCAGCCCCAGCATTTT	CASSLFGGSNQPQHF
TRBV7-2	TRBJ2-1	.	.	TGTGCCAGCAGCTCCGGCGGTGCTACCTACAATGAGCAGTTCTTC	CASSSGGATYNEQFF
TRBV7-2	TRBJ1-6	.	.	TGTGCCAGCAGACTCGACAGTAATAATTCACCCCTCCACTTT	CASRLDSNNSPLHF
TRBV6-5	TRBJ1-6	.	.	TGTGCCAGCAGGGGAAGAGGAGCTCCCCTCGGGGCCCTCCACTTT	CASRGRGAPLGALHF
TRBV19	TRBJ2-3	TRBD1	.	TGTGCCAGCTTGCCAAGACAGGGAAGGACAGATACGCAGTATTTT	CASLPRQGRTDTQYF
TRBV4-1	TRBJ1-2	TRBD1	.	TGCGCCAGCAGCCATCCCCTTGGGGACCTCCAGGGGGCCAACTATGGCTACACCTTC	CASSHPLGDLQGANYGYTF
TRBV7-9	TRBJ1-5	TRBD1	.	TGTGCCAGCAGCTTAGTAACAGGGGGCAGGAATCAGCCCCAGCATTTT	CASSLVTGGRNQPQHF
TRBV7-2	TRBJ1-2	.	.	TGTGCCAGCAGCTTAGCGGGAGGTTATGGCTACACCTTC	CASSLAGGYGYTF
TRBV28	TRBJ1-2	.	.	TGTGCCAGCAGACTGTCGGGGGTCTATGGCTACACCTTC	CASRLSGVYGYTF
TRBV4-1	TRBJ2-3	TRBD2	once	TGCGCCAGCAGCCAACCTAGCCCTGCGGGGGGAAGTGGTACGCAGTATTTT	CASSQPSPAGGSGTQYF
TRBV30	TRBJ2-1	TRBD2	.	TGTGCCTGGAGTAGGCTAGCGGGGGTGGTCGATGAGCAGTTCTTC	CAWSRLAGVVDEQFF
TRBV5-5	TRBJ2-1	.	.	TGTGCCAGCGGTGGGGGCCTTAATTACAATGAGCAGTTCTTC	CASGGGLNYNEQFF
TRBV5-1	TRBJ2-2	.	.	TGCGCCAGCAGTGAGGGGGGCTCGGGTACCGGGGAGCTGTTTTTT	CASSEGGSGTGELFF
TRBV9	TRBJ1-1	.	.	TGTGCCAGCAGCGTAATGGGGGGCAGTAACACTGAAGCTTTCTTT	CASSVMGGSNTEAFF
TRBV28	TRBJ2-2	.	.	TGTGCCAGCATAGACTGGAGCTCCGGGGAGCTGTTTTTT	CASIDWSSGELFF
TRBV29-1	TRBJ2-7	.	.	TGCGTCAGGGACATTAACCCCTCCTACGAGCAGTACTTC	CVRDINPSYEQYF